The 26 T cell receptor beta chains below come from one sample, sequenced in a study of tumor and adjacent non-tumor tissue in lung cancer. No cell sorting was done before RNA was extracted from the tissue. The library came from three nested PCR rounds adapted from ARM-PCR protocols. Each CDR3 protein gets one entry after TCRdb re-called the multiplex PCR reads with MiXCR. The table lists fewer than 85,000 distinct CDR3 sequences, roughly 80% of them singletons. The source material was lung tumor tissue. Every receptor here comes from a woman aged 45-59 years with non-small cell lung cancer.

To note about this clonotype: Its ends do not fully match the called genes, so a read error is possible. The chain links TRBV6-6 to TRBJ2-1; D might be TRBD2 (5 bases). Per germline, CDR1 MNHNY and CDR2 SVGAGI (reference sequence). This CDR3 comprises 16 residues. This CDR3 reads CASSYHMGASYNEQFF. CDR3 coding DNA: TGTGCCAGTAGTTACCACATGGGAGCGTCCTACAATGAGCAGTTCTTC.

Comment on this clonotype: Compared with germline, one end of the junction differs, possibly owing to a read error. The J gene is TRBJ2-6, the V gene TRBV10-3; D possibly matches TRBD1 or TRBD2 (5 bases each). Germline V gene data show CDR1 as ENHRY and CDR2 as SYGVKD. The CDR3 loop spans 15 amino acids. CDR3 in DNA: TGTGCTTTCAGTGAGTCGGACTCTGGGGCCAACGTCCTAACTTTC. Residues: CAFSESDSGANVLTF.

Of note for this clonotype: At one of its ends the junction is not consistent with the germline gene, which may arise from a read error. This chain connects TRBV11-3 to TRBJ2-7; 8 bases agree with TRBD1. The CDR3 sequence is 14 residues long. Germline CDR1 is SGHNT and CDR2 is YENEEA. Here the CDR3 DNA reads TGCACCAGCAGCTCCGGGACAGGAGAGGCCGAGCAGTACTTC. Its translation: CTSSSGTGEAEQYF.

Concerning this clonotype: This CDR3 is missing its conserved last phenylalanine or tryptophan, likely due to a read error. This sequence joins TRBV6-5 and TRBJ2-1; either TRBD1 or TRBD2 may supply D (6 bases each). Trimming removed 0 bases at V and 7 bases at J, with 16 bases between. Germline CDR1 reads MNHEY; CDR2 reads SVGAGI. The CDR3 runs to 16 residues. The CDR3 DNA follows: TGTGCCAGCAGTTACTCCTCTAGGGGGGCTTATAATGAGCAGTTCTTA. Protein: CASSYSSRGAYNEQFL.

Comments on this clonotype: At one of its ends the junction is not consistent with the germline gene, which may arise from a read error. J is TRBJ2-7 and V is TRBV4-1; perhaps TRBD2 as D (5 bases). The CDR3 extends over 12 amino acids. Germline V gene data show CDR1 as MGHRA and CDR2 as YSYEKL. This chain's CDR3 is CASSQVDYEQYF. In DNA form, the CDR3 reads TGCGCCAGCAGCCAAGTAGACTACGAACAGTACTTC.

This clonotype was counted ten times or more. The chain combines TRBV20-1 with TRBJ2-7; perhaps D is TRBD1 or TRBD2 (6 bases each). Germline CDR1 reads DFQATT; CDR2 reads SNEGSKA (reference sequence). CDR3 size: 14 residues. V gave up 5 bases and J gave up 3 bases, with 17 bases separating them. DNA of the CDR3: TGCAGTGCTCATAGGGGGGACTCGTACTACGAGCAGTACTTC. Its translation: CSAHRGDSYYEQYF.

In regard to this clonotype: The junction departs from germline at one end; a sequencing error may be responsible. The chain has TRBV6-6 and TRBJ1-4, with D unresolved. In germline, CDR1 is MNHNY, CDR2 SVGAGI (reference sequence). This CDR3 is built from 17 residues. Here the CDR3 DNA reads TGTGCCAACAGTCACCCTGACCCACCGGAAGCTAATGAAAAACTGTTTTTT. Protein: CANSHPDPPEANEKLFF.

The table lists this clonotype with a few counts. This may arise from a read error, as a much more abundant clone is one base away. This chain connects TRBV12-3 or TRBV12-4 to TRBJ2-5; D perhaps matches TRBD1 (6 bases). The CDR3 runs to 13 residues. The CDR3 loop is CASSFRDKEIQYF. For the CDR3, the DNA is TGTGCCAGCAGTTTCCGGGACAAGGAGATCCAGTACTTC.

In regard to this clonotype: This may stem from a read error, because a much larger clone lies one nucleotide away. The chain combines TRBV20-1 with TRBJ2-7; tentatively, D is TRBD2 (5 bases). The CDR3 runs to 15 residues. Looked up from germline, CDR1 is DFQATT and CDR2 is SNEGSKA (reference sequence). Deletions cut 6 bases from V and 3 bases from J, with 21 bases between. CDR3 in amino acids: CSAADWVGGYYEQYF. DNA of the CDR3: TGCAGTGCCGCCGATTGGGTAGGAGGTTACTACGAGCAGTACTTC.

V is TRBV6-5 and J is TRBJ2-5; D is possibly TRBD1 (5 bases). CDR3 length equals 14 residues. Trimming took 2 bases from V and 11 from J, leaving 18 bases between them. Germline V gene data show CDR1 as MNHEY and CDR2 as SVGAGI. In DNA form, the CDR3 reads TGTGCCAGCAGTTACGTCGGACAACAAGAGAAGCAGTACTTC. This codes for CASSYVGQQEKQYF.

Points on this clonotype: This CDR3 fails to terminate in the conserved phenylalanine or tryptophan, so it likely reflects a read error. The chain joins TRBV20-1 to TRBJ2-7; the D gene is possibly TRBD1 (8 bases). Trimming removed 1 base at V and 0 bases at J, with 16 bases between. CDR1 is DFQATT, CDR2 SNEGSKA, per germline (reference sequence). The CDR3 extends over 16 amino acids. The chain's CDR3 is CSARGLQGGDSYEQYL. The CDR3 coding sequence is TGCAGTGCTAGAGGGTTACAGGGGGGGGACTCCTACGAGCAGTACTTG.

The chain uses TRBV4-1 and TRBJ2-6; 10 bases agree with TRBD1. Germline CDR1 reads MGHRA; CDR2 reads YSYEKL. This CDR3 comprises 19 residues. Trimming at V came to 7 bases and at J to 0 bases, leaving 12 bases not matched to a gene. CDR3 nucleotides: TGCGCCAGCAACAAAGATTCGTGGACAGGGGGCTCTGGGGCCAACGTCCTGACTTTC. Translating it yields CASNKDSWTGGSGANVLTF.

A word on this clonotype: A read error is likely, as this CDR3 ends without the conserved phenylalanine or tryptophan. V is TRBV11-2 and J is TRBJ2-7, with D unclear. Germline V CDR1 and CDR2: SGHAT, FQNNGV. V lost 0 bases, J lost 7 bases, and 13 bases lay in between. CDR3 size: 14 residues. The CDR3 is CASSLDSVRYEQYY. In DNA form, the CDR3 reads TGTGCCAGCAGCTTAGATTCCGTAAGGTATGAGCAGTACTAC.

A note on this clonotype: This may stem from a read error, because a much larger clone lies one nucleotide away. The rearrangement uses TRBV28 and TRBJ1-1; D gene unclear. Germline values: CDR1 MDHEN, CDR2 SYDVKM. This CDR3 spans 12 amino acids. DNA for the CDR3: TGTGGCAGCGGTAGGTGGGACACTGAAGCTTTCTTT. This gives the protein CGSGRWDTEAFF.

This clonotype has ten or more counts. V usage is TRBV6-1 and J usage is TRBJ2-3; 14 bases line up with TRBD2. CDR1 and CDR2 from the germline V gene are MNHNS and SASEGT. Trimming removed 0 bases from V and 4 bases from J; junction bases left unmatched: 9. The CDR3 is 19 amino acids. CDR3 protein: CASSEAPGLAGVYADTQYF. The CDR3 region has the DNA TGTGCCAGCAGTGAAGCGCCGGGACTAGCGGGAGTATATGCAGATACGCAGTATTTT.

Concerning this clonotype: At one end, the junction sequence differs from germline, possibly due to a read error. This chain joins TRBV11-2 and TRBJ1-4; D is perhaps TRBD1 (5 bases). CDR3 length equals 15 residues. CDR1 SGHAT and CDR2 FQNNGV come from the germline V gene. CDR3 sequence (DNA): TGTGCCAGCAGCTGGGGGGGGGTCACTAATGAAAGACTGTTTTTT. Translation: CASSWGGVTNERLFF. The full variable domain, rest sourced from reference TRBV11-2 and TRBJ1-4, is EAGVAQSPRYKIIEKRQSVAFWCNPISGHATLYWYQQILGQGPKLLIQFQNNGVVDDSQLPKDRFSAERLKGVDSTLKIQPAKLEDSAVYLCASSWGGVTNERLFFGSGTQLSVL.

In regard to this clonotype: Germline and junction disagree at one end, which may indicate a read error. The J gene is TRBJ1-5, the V gene TRBV20-1, with 10 bases that match TRBD1. The CDR3 loop spans 15 amino acids. Germline CDR1 DFQATT, CDR2 SNEGSKA (reference sequence). The CDR3 DNA reads as TGCAGTGCTAGAGAAGGACAGGGGGGCAATCAGCCCCAACATTTT. Its translation is CSAREGQGGNQPQHF.

This chain connects TRBV11-1 to TRBJ1-1; D is possibly TRBD1 (5 bases). Germline V gives CDR1 SGHAT, CDR2 FQDESV (reference sequence). Between the trimmed V and J ends, which lost 5 bases and 5 bases, there was a span of 9 bases. The CDR3 consists of 12 residues. The CDR3 spells CASSIGDTEAFF. The CDR3 coding sequence is TGTGCCAGCAGCATAGGGGATACTGAAGCTTTCTTT.

V is TRBV28 and J is TRBJ2-1, with D perhaps matching TRBD2 (5 bases). Germline V gene data show CDR1 as MDHEN and CDR2 as SYDVKM. The CDR3 contains 19 residues. Trimming left V 2 bases short and J 3 bases short, with 23 bases between. This CDR3 reads CASSLLGATSGRYYNEQFF. CDR3 sequence (DNA): TGTGCCAGCAGTTTACTCGGTGCGACCAGCGGTAGGTACTACAATGAGCAGTTCTTC.

This clonotype has ten or more counts. V and J are TRBV20-1 and TRBJ2-7; 9 bases are a match to TRBD1. The trim removed 0 bases at V and 0 bases at J, leaving 12 bases unmatched. The CDR3 length is 18 residues. CDR1 is DFQATT and CDR2 is SNEGSKA in the germline V gene (reference sequence). Here the CDR3 reads CSARDYFRGTGRSYEQYF. CDR3 in DNA: TGCAGTGCTAGAGATTATTTTCGAGGGACAGGGCGCTCCTACGAGCAGTACTTC.

As concerns this clonotype: Relative to the germline gene, one junction end is altered; a read error may explain this. This chain uses TRBV6-1 with TRBJ2-6, with D tentatively TRBD1 (6 bases). CDR3 length: 16 residues. Germline V gene data show CDR1 as MNHNS and CDR2 as SASEGT. The CDR3 spells CANSETQGDGANVLTF. The CDR3 region has the DNA TGTGCCAACAGTGAAACACAGGGCGATGGGGCCAACGTCCTGACTTTC.

This clonotype was picked up many times. This chain links TRBV5-1 with TRBJ2-1, with TRBD2 matching over 11 bases. Germline lookup yields CDR1 SGHRS and CDR2 YFSETQ. The CDR3 loop spans 14 amino acids. Trimming cost V 4 bases and J 7 bases; bases outside gene matches: 4. CDR3 coding DNA: TGCGCCAGCAGCATTACTAGCGGGAGTAATGAGCAGTTCTTC. Amino acid sequence: CASSITSGSNEQFF. The complete variable domain, with remaining parts taken from reference TRBV5-1 and TRBJ2-1, reads KAGVTQTPRYLIKTRGQQVTLSCSPISGHRSVSWYQQTPGQGLQFLFEYFSETQRNKGNFPGRFSGRQFSNSRSEMNVSTLELGDSALYLCASSITSGSNEQFFGPGTRLTVL.

The chain links TRBV4-1 to TRBJ1-2; D gene ambiguous. CDR3 size: 14 residues. The germline V gene has CDR1 MGHRA and CDR2 YSYEKL. V was pared by 5 bases and J by 6 bases, with 16 bases between. CDR3 residues: CASSSRYGRHGYTF. CDR3 coding DNA: TGCGCCAGCAGCTCAAGATATGGTAGGCATGGCTACACCTTC.

Concerning this clonotype: A read error may produce the germline difference seen at one junction end. J is TRBJ2-1 and V is TRBV11-2; 8 bases agree with TRBD1. This CDR3 region has 16 residues. Germline V gene sequence: CDR1 SGHAT, CDR2 FQNNGV. The CDR3 nucleotides are TGTGCCAGCAGCTACGAGGCCGGGACAGGCAATCCTGAGCAGTTGTTC. Translated: CASSYEAGTGNPEQLF. The full variable domain, rest sourced from reference TRBV11-2 and TRBJ2-1, is EAGVAQSPRYKIIEKRQSVAFWCNPISGHATLYWYQQILGQGPKLLIQFQNNGVVDDSQLPKDRFSAERLKGVDSTLKIQPAKLEDSAVYLCASSYEAGTGNPEQLFGPGTRLTVL.

The chain links TRBV6-1 to TRBJ2-7; TRBD2 might be the D (5 bases). The ends were cut back, 4 bases at V and 3 bases at J, with 22 bases in the middle. CDR1 is MNHNS, CDR2 SASEGT, per germline. This CDR3 region has 17 residues. The CDR3 nucleotides read TGTGCCAGCAGTGGAATCGGGATAGGGCTCTCGAACTACGAGCAGTACTTC. Translated: CASSGIGIGLSNYEQYF.

Worth noting for this clonotype: In this CDR3 the conserved last residue, phenylalanine or tryptophan, is missing, so a read error is likely. The chain couples TRBV4-1 to TRBJ1-5; D may be TRBD1 (6 bases). The germline V gene encodes CDR1 MGHRA and CDR2 YSYEKL. This CDR3 has 19 amino acids. The CDR3 sequence: CASSQESPSRDISNLPQHL. The CDR3 DNA reads as TGCGCCAGCAGCCAAGAAAGCCCATCCCGGGACATTAGCAATCTGCCCCAGCATCTT.